Following are 22 T cell receptor beta chains from one sample sequenced in a study of persistence of HIV-infected CD4 T cells. These receptors are not linked to any known antigen. Overlapping HIV-1 Gag 15-mer peptides at 0.85 to 1 ug per peptide per mL were used. Sorting of responding CD4+ T cells relied on upregulated CD40 ligand together with CD69. Sequencing used immunoSEQ version 4 in survey mode. Profiled with immunoSEQ multiplex PCR; TCRdb holds only in-frame clones, not every one. The sample shows under 20,000 clones, approximately 65% of them seen only once. The sequencing used CD4+ T cells sorted from PBMCs after approximately 20-hour stimulation, collected from a patient who received antiretroviral therapy. The origin of the receptors is an adult woman with HIV who was CMV-seropositive.

A few counts support this clone. The chain employs TRBV9 and TRBJ2-2; D ambiguous. Trimming removed 0 bases from V and 9 bases from J, with 12 bases in between. Germline lookup yields CDR1 SGDLS and CDR2 YYNGEE. The length of the CDR3 is 14 residues. Here the CDR3 DNA reads TGTGCCAGCAGCGTAGGAGGCGCGCTTAGGGAGCTGTTTTTT. It specifies CASSVGGALRELFF.

This clone was counted a single time. The J gene is TRBJ1-3, the V gene TRBV12-3 or TRBV12-4; D remains unclear. CDR3 length: 12 amino acids. The ends were cut back, 5 bases at V and 4 bases at J, with 6 bases in the middle. The CDR3: CASSLLGNTIYF. CDR3 sequence (DNA): TGTGCCAGCAGTCTATTGGGAAACACCATATATTTT.

The genes are TRBV5-8 and TRBJ2-3; D not certain. There are 14 residues in the CDR3. V gave up 0 bases and J gave up 4 bases, with 9 bases separating them. CDR1 SGHTS and CDR2 YDEGEE come from the germline V gene. DNA of the CDR3: TGTGCCAGCAGCTTGGACTGGGCAGCAGATACGCAGTATTTT. It codes for CASSLDWAADTQYF.

This clone was counted only a few times. The V gene is TRBV14, the J gene TRBJ1-2, with D uncertain. CDR3 length: 15 amino acids. Trimming removed 1 base from V and 5 bases from J, with 14 bases in between. The germline gives CDR1 SGHDN, CDR2 FVKESK. In DNA, the CDR3 is TGTGCCAGCAGCCAAGGTCTCAGCGTCATTTATGGCTACACCTTC. Translated, it gives CASSQGLSVIYGYTF.

The chain uses TRBV30 and TRBJ1-1; D unresolved. V dropped 0 bases and J dropped 10 bases, with 12 bases sitting between them. The germline gives CDR1 GTSNPN, CDR2 SVGIG (reference sequence). This CDR3 spans 12 amino acids. CDR3 protein: CAWSVYLGGAFF. The CDR3 bases are TGTGCCTGGAGTGTATATCTGGGAGGAGCTTTCTTT.

There are a few counts of this clone. The rearrangement joins TRBV5-5 to TRBJ1-6; D is unresolved. Per the germline V gene, CDR1 is SGHKS and CDR2 is YYEKEE (reference sequence). This CDR3 has 14 residues. With 0 bases removed from V and 7 bases from J, the gap between germline ends came to 8 bases. The CDR3 sequence: CASSLEALNSPLHF. Here the CDR3 DNA reads TGTGCCAGCAGCTTGGAAGCTCTAAATTCACCCCTCCACTTT.

V gene TRBV5-1 combines with J gene TRBJ2-7, with 7 bases matching TRBD2. Germline loops: CDR1 SGHRS, CDR2 YFSETQ. CDR3 length equals 14 residues. Losses at the gene ends were 5 bases for V and 5 bases for J; bases not matched to a gene: 10. In DNA form, the CDR3 reads TGCGCCAGCAGGGGGACGGGGAGGGCGGACGAGCAGTACGTC. This codes for CASRGTGRADEQYV.

The rearrangement links TRBV10-3 to TRBJ2-7; 8 bases line up with TRBD2. Germline V CDR1 and CDR2: ENHRY, SYGVKD. The CDR3 spans 14 residues. The J segment lost 2 bases and the V segment lost 5 bases, leaving 5 bases of the junction unmatched. As DNA, the CDR3 is TGTGCCATCAGTTCGCCGGGACTAGCCTACGAGCAGTACGTC. As protein: CAISSPGLAYEQYV.

This chain links TRBV19 with TRBJ1-5; possible D gene TRBD1, 6 bases. The V and J ends lost 4 bases and 0 bases respectively, with 13 bases between them. The CDR3 runs 16 residues. Germline CDR1 reads LNHDA; CDR2 reads SQIVND (reference sequence). The chain's CDR3 is CASSRGQVGSNQPQHF. CDR3 in DNA: TGTGCCAGTAGTAGGGGGCAGGTAGGTAGCAATCAGCCCCAGCATTTT. Based on the CDR3 plus reference TRBV19 and TRBJ1-5, the full variable domain is DGGITQSPKYLFRKEGQNVTLSCEQNLNHDAMYWYRQDPGQGLRLIYYSQIVNDFQKGDIAEGYSVSREKKESFPLTVTSAQKNPTAFYLCASSRGQVGSNQPQHFGDGTRLSIL.

About this clone: The junction departs from germline at one end; a sequencing error may be responsible. The V and J genes are TRBV7-3 and TRBJ1-2; D is perhaps TRBD1 (5 bases). The CDR3 length is 13 residues. Germline CDR1 reads SGHTA; CDR2 reads FQGTGA. This CDR3 reads CASSLGGSGGLYF. CDR3 in DNA: TGTGCCAGCAGCTTAGGGGGGAGCGGAGGACTATACTTC.

The rearrangement links TRBV18 to TRBJ1-5; D remains ambiguous. The V and J ends lost 5 bases and 2 bases respectively, with 10 bases between them. The germline gives CDR1 KGHSH, CDR2 LQKENI. CDR3 length equals 14 residues. The CDR3 loop reads CASSGSQGNQPQHF. For the CDR3, the DNA is TGTGCCAGCTCAGGTTCTCAAGGCAATCAGCCCCAGCATTTT.

The genes are TRBV29-1 and TRBJ1-5; D unclear. The CDR3 is 13 residues long. The germline gives CDR1 SQVTM, CDR2 ANQGSEA. The V end was cut by 5 bases, the J end by 1 base, with 9 bases between. The CDR3: CSVKFESNQPQHF. Written as DNA, the CDR3 is TGCAGCGTTAAATTCGAGAGCAATCAGCCCCAGCATTTT.

This clone was detected a few times. The chain links TRBV18 to TRBJ1-3; D is uncertain. The CDR3 runs 17 residues. Germline loops: CDR1 KGHSH, CDR2 LQKENI. V shed 3 bases and J shed 2 bases, with 17 bases lying between them. In DNA, the CDR3 is TGTGCCAGCTCACCCGCGTATATTGGGGAACCTGGAAACACCATATATTTT. Protein product: CASSPAYIGEPGNTIYF.

The chain carries TRBV29-1 and TRBJ1-1; D might be TRBD1 (6 bases). Trimming stripped 7 bases from V and 4 bases from J, with 19 bases between. This CDR3 spans 14 amino acids. Germline assignment: CDR1 SQVTM and CDR2 ANQGSEA. The CDR3 DNA reads TGCAGCGCTGGGGGCAGGGGAGTAGGCACTGAAGCTTTCTTT. It is translated as CSAGGRGVGTEAFF. The full variable domain, with the rest looked up from reference TRBV29-1 and TRBJ1-1, is SAVISQKPSRDICQRGTSLTIQCQVDSQVTMMFWYRQQPGQSLTLIATANQGSEATYESGFVIDKFPISRPNLTFSTLTVSNMSPEDSSIYLCSAGGRGVGTEAFFGQGTRLTVV.

The CDR3: CASSLNRGLYEQYF. The CDR3, as DNA: TGTGCCAGCAGTTTAAATAGGGGATTGTACGAGCAGTACTTC. J is TRBJ2-7 and V is TRBV27, with a weak D call TRBD1 (5 bases). CDR3 size: 14 residues. V was cut by 2 bases and J by 4 bases, with 12 bases left in between. Per the germline V gene, CDR1 is MNHEY and CDR2 is SMNVEV (reference sequence).

V gene TRBV2 combines with J gene TRBJ1-2; no reliable D call. The CDR3 runs to 13 residues. Germline V gene sequence: CDR1 SNHLY, CDR2 FYNNEI. V was pared by 3 bases and J by 8 bases, with 13 bases between. The CDR3 reads CASSDRRDWGYTF. The CDR3 DNA is TGTGCCAGCAGTGATAGGAGAGACTGGGGCTACACCTTC.

This sequence joins TRBV2 and TRBJ1-1, with TRBD1 matching 8 bases. With V trimmed by 5 bases and J by 1 base, 3 bases remained unmatched. The CDR3 loop spans 14 amino acids. Germline values: CDR1 SNHLY, CDR2 FYNNEI. The CDR3 is CASSSTGGNTEAFF. The CDR3 DNA follows: TGTGCCAGCAGTTCAACAGGGGGGAACACTGAAGCTTTCTTT. Complete variable domain (other parts from reference TRBV2 and TRBJ1-1): EPEVTQTPSHQVTQMGQEVILRCVPISNHLYFYWYRQILGQKVEFLVSFYNNEISEKSEIFDDQFSVERPDGSNFTLKIRSTKLEDSAMYFCASSSTGGNTEAFFGQGTRLTVV.

Within the sample, this clone is medium-sized (0.01 to 0.1%). This chain joins TRBV12-3 or TRBV12-4 and TRBJ1-5, with TRBD1 as a possible D gene (5 bases). This CDR3 is built from 12 residues. Trimming stripped 1 base from V and 12 bases from J, with 10 bases between. The CDR3 sequence is CASSLVGAVQHF. The CDR3 nucleotides read TGTGCCAGCAGTTTAGTCGGGGCGGTCCAGCATTTT.

The chain employs TRBV30 and TRBJ1-1, with D hard to call. Germline V gene lookup returns CDR1 GTSNPN and CDR2 SVGIG (reference sequence). CDR3 length equals 16 residues. V was trimmed by 2 bases and J by 4 bases, leaving 20 bases between them. The CDR3 spells CAWSIGRTPPPTEAFF. The CDR3 nucleotides read TGTGCCTGGAGTATCGGACGGACTCCCCCCCCCACTGAAGCTTTCTTT.

This chain joins TRBV9 and TRBJ1-1; weak D call: TRBD1 (5 bases). V was shortened by 3 bases and J by 9 bases, with 12 bases between the two germline ends. The V gene's germline CDR1 is SGDLS and CDR2 YYNGEE. This CDR3 spans 12 amino acids. This CDR3 is CASSGLTDKAFF. CDR3 DNA: TGTGCCAGCAGCGGGTTGACAGATAAAGCTTTCTTT.

The V call is TRBV6-5, the J call TRBJ1-6; D is possibly TRBD1 (5 bases). Germline-derived CDR1 and CDR2 are MNHEY and SVGAGI. The CDR3 length is 14 residues. Trimming left V 3 bases short and J 10 bases short, with 13 bases between. The CDR3 is CASSYSQGGSPLHF. The CDR3 coding sequence is TGTGCCAGCAGTTATTCTCAGGGTGGATCACCCCTCCACTTT.

The chain has TRBV5-4 and TRBJ2-3; the match to TRBD1 covers 10 bases. The ends lost 4 bases at V and 3 bases at J; junction bases unmatched: 8. In germline, CDR1 is SGHNT, CDR2 YYREEE (reference sequence). CDR3 length: 16 amino acids. DNA of the CDR3: TGTGCCAGCAGCACCCTCGGGACAGGGGTAACAGATACGCAGTATTTT. Protein product: CASSTLGTGVTDTQYF. The full variable domain, with the rest looked up from reference TRBV5-4 and TRBJ2-3, is ETGVTQSPTHLIKTRGQQVTLRCSSQSGHNTVSWYQQALGQGPQFIFQYYREEENGRGNFPPRFSGLQFPNYSSELNVNALELDDSALYLCASSTLGTGVTDTQYFGPGTRLTVL.